This T cell receptor (beta chain) was sequenced in a study of cytomegalovirus exposure and HLA in healthy donors. Note on this clone: Its antigen remains unidentified.

Germline values: CDR1 MNHEY, CDR2 SVGAGI. The CDR3 runs to 14 residues. V was clipped by 5 bases and J by 4 bases, with 13 bases between them. The PCR was carried out with 60 Vbeta primers and 13 Jbeta primers. Assay: immunoSEQ multiplex PCR; the TCRdb copy retains only in-frame clones and omits some. The sample has under 150,000 clones. Study results and limitations: Analysis was carried out at a later point, and it linked a missense DCLRE1C variant to TCR beta V- and J-gene trimming.

This chain uses TRBV6-5 with TRBJ2-3; tentative D call: TRBD2 (6 bases). Sequencing was done on a sample of PBMCs. The receptor comes from a middle-aged man in good health and CMV-seronegative. CDR3: CASSLGLGADTQYF. CDR3 nucleotide sequence: TGTGCCAGCAGTCTGGGACTGGGGGCAGATACGCAGTATTTT.